Presented here are 16 T cell receptor beta chains from one specimen sequenced in a study of T-cell reconstitution after alpha-beta-depleted transplantation in children. Library preparation (for TCRbeta) was performed with unique molecular identifiers. TCRdb called the PCR reads again in MiXCR, with one record for every CDR3 protein. The sample has approximately 350,000 distinct CDR3 sequences; roughly 15% are singletons. The source material was PBMCs, mostly from graft donor cells, sampled 360 days after TCRalphabeta/CD19-depleted stem cell transplant. These receptors were collected from a male patient aged 2-10 years who had a stem cell transplant for acute lymphoblastic leukemia, so the T cells may come from the graft donor.

This clonotype has just a few counts. The CDR3 coding sequence is TGTGCCAGCTCACCACGTCACACTCAGGCAGATACGCAGTATTTT. This encodes CASSPRHTQADTQYF. The genes are TRBV18 and TRBJ2-3; D remains unclear. The CDR3 has 15 amino acids. The V gene's germline CDR1 is KGHSH and CDR2 LQKENI. Trimming took 1 base from V and 4 from J, leaving 12 bases between them. Variable domain in full (rest from reference TRBV18 and TRBJ2-3): NAGVMQNPRHLVRRRGQEARLRCSPMKGHSHVYWYRQLPEEGLKFMVYLQKENIIDESGMPKERFSAEFPKEGPSILRIQQVVRGDSAAYFCASSPRHTQADTQYFGPGTRLTVL.

There are many counts of this clonotype. The chain is built from TRBV12-3 or TRBV12-4 and TRBJ2-7, with D possibly TRBD1 on 6 matching bases. V lost 3 bases and J lost 2, with 8 bases in between. This CDR3 region has 13 residues. CDR3 sequence: CASSFGQTYEQYF. For the CDR3, the DNA is TGTGCCAGCAGTTTCGGACAGACCTACGAGCAGTACTTC.

The chain employs TRBV27 and TRBJ2-5, with TRBD1 identical over 8 bases. Germline CDR1 MNHEY, CDR2 SMNVEV (reference sequence). Trimming cost V 3 bases and J 4 bases; bases outside gene matches: 7. The CDR3 contains 15 residues. DNA for the CDR3: TGTGCCAGCAGTTTTCTCCAGGGGGCAGGAGAGACCCAGTACTTC. Its translation: CASSFLQGAGETQYF.

This clonotype was detected a few times. This chain links TRBV10-3 with TRBJ2-7; D is perhaps TRBD1 (6 bases). The CDR3 is 11 amino acids. Germline loops: CDR1 ENHRY, CDR2 SYGVKD. The V end was cut by 6 bases, the J end by 6 bases, with 9 bases between. The CDR3 loop is CAIRDSAEQYF. The CDR3 DNA reads as TGTGCCATCAGGGACAGCGCCGAGCAGTACTTC.

This clonotype occurred a few times. The chain has TRBV5-4 and TRBJ2-3; either TRBD1 or TRBD2 may fit D (5 bases each). Germline V gene sequence: CDR1 SGHNT, CDR2 YYREEE (reference sequence). V was pared by 0 bases and J by 4 bases, with 12 bases between. The CDR3 is 15 residues long. The CDR3 region has the DNA TGTGCCAGCAGCTTGGTTGGGGGAGATGCAGATACGCAGTATTTT. Its translation: CASSLVGGDADTQYF.

This clonotype appeared a few times. The CDR3 loop is CATSDLGTGNNEQFF. CDR3 in DNA: TGTGCCACCAGTGATTTGGGGACAGGGAACAATGAGCAGTTCTTC. The chain has TRBV24-1 and TRBJ2-1, with 9 bases fitting TRBD1. CDR3 length: 15 residues. Germline loops: CDR1 KGHDR, CDR2 SFDVKD. V lost 0 bases to trimming and J lost 5 bases; unmatched junction nucleotides: 1.

The sample holds a few counts of this clonotype. The chain recombines TRBV4-1 with TRBJ1-5, with a tentative D call TRBD1 (5 bases). Germline V lookup: CDR1 MGHRA, CDR2 YSYEKL. V dropped 0 bases and J dropped 2 bases, with 11 bases sitting between them. The CDR3 is 16 residues long. The CDR3 DNA reads as TGCGCCAGCAGCCAAGATGGGGGTAGGGGCAATCAGCCCCAGCATTTT. It codes for CASSQDGGRGNQPQHF.

V gene TRBV5-1 combines with J gene TRBJ2-2; the match to TRBD2 covers 12 bases. The J segment lost 7 bases and the V segment lost 3 bases, leaving 7 bases of the junction unmatched. CDR1 SGHRS and CDR2 YFSETQ come from the germline V gene. The CDR3 runs 16 residues. The CDR3 loop is CASSSDPGLAGGELFF. The DNA of the CDR3 is TGCGCCAGCAGCTCCGACCCGGGACTAGCGGGCGGGGAGCTGTTTTTT.

This clonotype showed up many times. The V call is TRBV28, the J call TRBJ2-5; TRBD2 matches 11 bases. The germline V gene encodes CDR1 MDHEN and CDR2 SYDVKM. V shed 5 bases and J 4 bases; nucleotides not matched to a gene: 12. The length of the CDR3 is 17 residues. The CDR3 is CASSRIAGGIGTETQYF. DNA of the CDR3: TGTGCCAGCAGTCGAATAGCGGGAGGGATAGGAACAGAGACCCAGTACTTC.

This clonotype was detected ten times or more. As DNA, the CDR3 is TGTGCCACGGGACGGCCGAACACCGGGGAGCTGTTTTTT. Its translation: CATGRPNTGELFF. V gene TRBV10-3 combines with J gene TRBJ2-2, with D tentatively TRBD1 or TRBD2 (5 bases each). The CDR3 spans 13 residues. Germline V lookup: CDR1 ENHRY, CDR2 SYGVKD. Trimming left V 10 bases short and J 0 bases short, with 9 bases between.

The table lists this clonotype with a few counts. The V gene is TRBV15, the J gene TRBJ2-5; 10 nucleotides match TRBD2. The CDR3 is made up of 16 amino acids. Trimming took 2 bases from V and 2 from J; bases not matched to a gene: 5. Per the germline V gene, CDR1 is LNHNV and CDR2 is YYDKDF (reference sequence). The CDR3 sequence is CATSRLRLAGQETQYF. The CDR3 DNA is TGTGCCACCAGCAGACTGCGACTAGCGGGTCAAGAGACCCAGTACTTC.

This clonotype was detected many times. J is TRBJ2-3 and V is TRBV15; 7 bases are shared with TRBD1. The V and J ends lost 5 bases and 2 bases, in that order; junction bases with no gene match: 10. CDR3 length equals 16 residues. The germline V gene has CDR1 LNHNV and CDR2 YYDKDF (reference sequence). The CDR3, as DNA: TGTGCCACCAGCGGGCCTAGGGACAGCCCCACAGATACGCAGTATTTT. It encodes CATSGPRDSPTDTQYF.

This clonotype was found a few times. J is TRBJ2-7 and V is TRBV12-3 or TRBV12-4; D not certain. The length of the CDR3 is 11 residues. V shed 6 bases and J shed 2 bases, with 5 bases lying between them. The DNA for the CDR3 is TGTGCCAGCAGGTCAACCTACGAGCAGTACTTC. Translated, it gives CASRSTYEQYF.

The chain carries TRBV27 and TRBJ2-3; D ambiguous. Germline lookup yields CDR1 MNHEY and CDR2 SMNVEV (reference sequence). The CDR3 consists of 13 residues. The germline V and J ends were trimmed by 2 bases and 2 bases, with 5 bases remaining between them. CDR3 region: CASSLQHTDTQYF. DNA for the CDR3: TGTGCCAGCAGTTTACAGCACACAGATACGCAGTATTTT.

A single count supports this clonotype. This chain connects TRBV3-1 to TRBJ1-4; D may be TRBD1 (6 bases). The CDR3 extends over 15 amino acids. V lost 1 base, J lost 8 bases, and 14 bases lay in between. Germline assignment: CDR1 LGHDT and CDR2 YNNKEL (reference sequence). The CDR3 DNA is TGTGCCAGCAGCCAAGGTCCAGGGGTGGGGGAAAAACTGTTTTTT. Its translation: CASSQGPGVGEKLFF.

This clonotype was detected many times. The chain has TRBV12-3 or TRBV12-4 and TRBJ2-2; D possibly corresponds to TRBD2 (5 bases). V lost 3 bases and J lost 3, with 17 bases in between. The CDR3 consists of 17 residues. The CDR3 loop is CASSFTLGSRDTGELFF. CDR3 coding DNA: TGTGCCAGCAGTTTTACCCTGGGGAGCCGGGACACCGGGGAGCTGTTTTTT.